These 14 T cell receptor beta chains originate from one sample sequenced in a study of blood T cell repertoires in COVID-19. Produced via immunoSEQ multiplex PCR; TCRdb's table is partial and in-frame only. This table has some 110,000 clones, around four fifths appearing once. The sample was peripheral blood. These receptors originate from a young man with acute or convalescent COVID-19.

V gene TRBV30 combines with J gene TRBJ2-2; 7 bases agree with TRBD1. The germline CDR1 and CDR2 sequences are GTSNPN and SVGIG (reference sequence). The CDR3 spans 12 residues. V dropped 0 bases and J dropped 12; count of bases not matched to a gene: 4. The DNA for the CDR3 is TGTGCCTGGAGTGTACCAGGGGGAAAGCTGTTTTTT. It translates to CAWSVPGGKLFF. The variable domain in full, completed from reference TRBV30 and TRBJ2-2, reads SQTIHQWPATLVQPVGSPLSLECTVEGTSNPNLYWYRQAAGRGLQLLFYSVGIGQISSEVPQNLSASRPQDRQFILSSKKLLLSDSGFYLCAWSVPGGKLFFGEGSRLTVL.

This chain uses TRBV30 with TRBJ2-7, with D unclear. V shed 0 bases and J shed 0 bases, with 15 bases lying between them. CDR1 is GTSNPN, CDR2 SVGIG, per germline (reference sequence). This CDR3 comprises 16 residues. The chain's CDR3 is CAWSVLLAGVSYEQYF. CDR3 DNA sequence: TGTGCCTGGAGTGTACTTCTGGCCGGAGTCTCCTACGAGCAGTACTTC.

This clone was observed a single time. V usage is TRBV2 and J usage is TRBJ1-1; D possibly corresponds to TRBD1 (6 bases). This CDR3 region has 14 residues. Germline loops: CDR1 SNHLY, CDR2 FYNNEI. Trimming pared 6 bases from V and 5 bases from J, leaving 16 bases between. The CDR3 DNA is TGTGCCAGCAGAGAACGGACAGCCGGGACTGAAGCTTTCTTT. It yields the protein CASRERTAGTEAFF.

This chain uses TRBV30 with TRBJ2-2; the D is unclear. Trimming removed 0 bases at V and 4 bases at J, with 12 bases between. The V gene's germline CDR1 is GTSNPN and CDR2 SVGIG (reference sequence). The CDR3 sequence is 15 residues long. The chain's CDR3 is CAWSVGGRSTGELFF. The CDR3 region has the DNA TGTGCCTGGAGTGTAGGCGGTCGGTCCACCGGGGAGCTGTTTTTT.

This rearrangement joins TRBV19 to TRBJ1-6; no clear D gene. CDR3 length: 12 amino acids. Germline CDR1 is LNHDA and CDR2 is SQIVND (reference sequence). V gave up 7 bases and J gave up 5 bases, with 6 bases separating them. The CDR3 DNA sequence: TGTGCCAGTACAGATGATAATTCACCCCTCCACTTT. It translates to CASTDDNSPLHF. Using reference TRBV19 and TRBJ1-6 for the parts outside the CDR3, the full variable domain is DGGITQSPKYLFRKEGQNVTLSCEQNLNHDAMYWYRQDPGQGLRLIYYSQIVNDFQKGDIAEGYSVSREKKESFPLTVTSAQKNPTAFYLCASTDDNSPLHFGNGTRLTVT.

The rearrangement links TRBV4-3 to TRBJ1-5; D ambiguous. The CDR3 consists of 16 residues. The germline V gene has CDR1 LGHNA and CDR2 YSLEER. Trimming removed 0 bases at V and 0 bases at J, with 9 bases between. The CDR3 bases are TGCGCCAGCAGCCAAGATCGGGTCAGTAGCAATCAGCCCCAGCATTTT. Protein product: CASSQDRVSSNQPQHF.

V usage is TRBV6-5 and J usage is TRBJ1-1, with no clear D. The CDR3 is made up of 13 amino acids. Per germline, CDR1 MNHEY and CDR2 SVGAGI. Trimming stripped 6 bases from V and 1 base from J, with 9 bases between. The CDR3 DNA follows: TGTGCCAGCAGACGAACACCGAACACTGAAGCTTTCTTT. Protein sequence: CASRRTPNTEAFF.

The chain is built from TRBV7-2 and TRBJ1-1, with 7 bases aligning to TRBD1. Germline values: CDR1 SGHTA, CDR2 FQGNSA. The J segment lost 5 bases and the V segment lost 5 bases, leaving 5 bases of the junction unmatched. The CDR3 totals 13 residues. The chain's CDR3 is CASSADRRTEAFF. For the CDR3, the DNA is TGTGCCAGCAGCGCGGACAGGCGGACTGAAGCTTTCTTT.

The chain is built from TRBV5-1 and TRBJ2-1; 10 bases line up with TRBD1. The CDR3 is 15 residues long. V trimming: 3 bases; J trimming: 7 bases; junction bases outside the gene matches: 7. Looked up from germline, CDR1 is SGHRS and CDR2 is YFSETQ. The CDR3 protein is CASSSGTGVLNEQFF. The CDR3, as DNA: TGCGCCAGCAGCTCCGGGACAGGGGTTTTAAATGAGCAGTTCTTC.

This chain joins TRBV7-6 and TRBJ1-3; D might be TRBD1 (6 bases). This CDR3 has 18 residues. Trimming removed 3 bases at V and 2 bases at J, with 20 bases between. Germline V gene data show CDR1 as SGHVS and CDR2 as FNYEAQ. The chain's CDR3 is CASSFGAGADSTGNTIYF. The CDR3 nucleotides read TGTGCCAGCAGCTTTGGGGCAGGGGCCGATTCCACTGGAAACACCATATATTTT.

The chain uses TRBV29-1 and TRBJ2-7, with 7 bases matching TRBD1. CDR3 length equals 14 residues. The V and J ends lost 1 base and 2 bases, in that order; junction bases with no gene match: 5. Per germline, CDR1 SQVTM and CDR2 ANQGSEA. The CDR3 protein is CSVEGQGRPYEQYF. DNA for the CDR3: TGCAGCGTTGAAGGACAGGGTAGACCCTACGAGCAGTACTTC.

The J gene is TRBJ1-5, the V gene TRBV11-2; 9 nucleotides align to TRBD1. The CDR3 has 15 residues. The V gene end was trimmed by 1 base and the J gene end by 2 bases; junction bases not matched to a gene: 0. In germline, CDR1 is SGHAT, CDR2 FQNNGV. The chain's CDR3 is CASSLGTGGNQPQHF. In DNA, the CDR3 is TGTGCCAGCAGCTTAGGGACAGGGGGCAATCAGCCCCAGCATTTT.

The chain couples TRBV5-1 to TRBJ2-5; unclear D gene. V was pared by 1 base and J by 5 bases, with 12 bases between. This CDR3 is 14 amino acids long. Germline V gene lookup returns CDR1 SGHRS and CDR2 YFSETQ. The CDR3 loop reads CASSLSVFGETQYF. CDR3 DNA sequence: TGCGCCAGCAGCTTGTCCGTATTCGGGGAGACCCAGTACTTC.

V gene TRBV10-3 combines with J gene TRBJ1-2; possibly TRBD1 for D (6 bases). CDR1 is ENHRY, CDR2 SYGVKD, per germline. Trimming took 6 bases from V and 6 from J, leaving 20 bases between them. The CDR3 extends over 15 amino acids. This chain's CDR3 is CAIRDISGQGDGYTF. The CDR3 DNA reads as TGTGCCATCAGGGATATTTCGGGACAAGGTGATGGCTACACCTTC.